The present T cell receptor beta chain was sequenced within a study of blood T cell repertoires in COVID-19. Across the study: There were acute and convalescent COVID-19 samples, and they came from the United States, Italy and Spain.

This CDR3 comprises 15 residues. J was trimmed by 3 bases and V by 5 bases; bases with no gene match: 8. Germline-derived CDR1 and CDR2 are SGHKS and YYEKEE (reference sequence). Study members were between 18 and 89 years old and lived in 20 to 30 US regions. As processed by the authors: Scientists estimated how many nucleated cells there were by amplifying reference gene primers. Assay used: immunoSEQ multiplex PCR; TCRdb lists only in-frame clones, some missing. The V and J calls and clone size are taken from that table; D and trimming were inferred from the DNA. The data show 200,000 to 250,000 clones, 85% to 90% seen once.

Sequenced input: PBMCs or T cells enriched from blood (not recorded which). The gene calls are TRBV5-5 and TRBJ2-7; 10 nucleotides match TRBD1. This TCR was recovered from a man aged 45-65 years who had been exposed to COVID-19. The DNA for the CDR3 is TGTGCCAGCAGTCCCCGGGACAGGGGCGGCTACGAGCAGTACTTC. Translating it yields CASSPRDRGGYEQYF.